This TCR beta chain originates from a study of read filtering for tumor transcriptome and immune sequencing. Study background: After DNase treatment, RNA was made into whole-transcriptome libraries.

The library was built from 400 ng RNA with molecular barcoded adaptors for alpha/delta and beta/gamma chains. Via MiXCR, TCRdb re-called the reads, giving one row per CDR3 protein. The table includes more than 70,000 distinct CDR3 sequences, 20% to 25% detected once. The sample holds many counts of this clonotype. This CDR3 spans 16 amino acids. Trimming at V came to 6 bases and at J to 4 bases, leaving 12 bases not matched to a gene. Germline CDR1 is MNHEY and CDR2 is SVGAGI. V gene TRBV6-5 combines with J gene TRBJ2-3; TRBD1 aligns across 8 bases. Source material: a population of CD138-negative cells sorted from bone marrow. This TCR was sampled from a donor at least 40 years old with multiple myeloma. The CDR3 DNA sequence: TGTGCCAGCAGGCCAGCGGGCAGGGGGCTTTCAGATACGCAGTATTTT. The encoded protein is CASRPAGRGLSDTQYF.